This TCR beta chain emerged from a study of CD8 T cells in Susac syndrome. An amount of RNA that ranged from about 0.45 to 1 ug was reverse transcribed with random hexamers. The TCR beta CDR3 was amplified by immunoSEQ multiplex PCR across 54 Vbeta, 13 Jbeta. TCRdb ran MiXCR on the immunoSEQ multiplex PCR reads and lists one entry per CDR3 protein. The profile covers approximately 190,000 distinct CDR3 sequences, with roughly 96% appearing a single time and about 0.09% taken by the ten largest. This clonotype has a single count. The CDR3 is 15 residues long. The germline V gene encodes CDR1 SGHDN and CDR2 FVKESK. Trimming took 1 base from V and 6 from J, leaving 13 bases between them.

The chain recombines TRBV14 with TRBJ2-1; D is undetermined. The TCR sequence derives from a human donor with multiple sclerosis. Sequencing used CD4+ T cells from PBMCs. In nucleotides, the CDR3 is TGTGCCAGCAGCCAAGGGCTCAGGTCGCCCAATGAGCAGTTCTTC. It is translated as CASSQGLRSPNEQFF.